This is a list of T cell receptor beta chains from one sample in a study of cytomegalovirus exposure and HLA in healthy donors. Produced via immunoSEQ multiplex PCR; TCRdb's table is partial and in-frame only. The data show roughly 70,000 clones, roughly 96% seen once. Sequencing was carried out using PBMCs. These receptors were obtained from a young man in good health and CMV-seronegative. Both conserved end residues are part of each CDR3. Each record gives: J gene, clone size, V gene, D gene, CDR3 DNA, CDR3 protein. The D gene is left open where the match is weak. The size entry is marked missing in some rows and otherwise reads once, few, many or a size class.

J gene: TRBJ2-3
clone size: .
V gene: TRBV14
D gene: .
CDR3 DNA: TGTGCCAGCAGCCAAGGGGACTTGGTTCGAGGAACAGATACGCAGTATTTT
CDR3 protein: CASSQGDLVRGTDTQYF

J gene: TRBJ2-7
clone size: .
V gene: TRBV6-6
D gene: TRBD2
CDR3 DNA: TGTGCCAGCAGCATCCTAGCGGGGCCCTACGAGCAGTACTTC
CDR3 protein: CASSILAGPYEQYF

J gene: TRBJ1-4
clone size: .
V gene: TRBV27
D gene: TRBD1
CDR3 DNA: TGTGCCAGCAGTCCTCAGGGGGCTACTAATGAAAAACTGTTTTTT
CDR3 protein: CASSPQGATNEKLFF

J gene: TRBJ2-5
clone size: .
V gene: TRBV19
D gene: .
CDR3 DNA: TGTGCCAGTAGTATACGGGCGCAGGGGCAAGAGACCCAGTACTTC
CDR3 protein: CASSIRAQGQETQYF

J gene: TRBJ1-2
clone size: .
V gene: TRBV14
D gene: TRBD1
CDR3 DNA: TGTGCCAGCAGCCAAGTTGTCGGACAGGGGGCCGGTGGCTACACCTTC
CDR3 protein: CASSQVVGQGAGGYTF

J gene: TRBJ1-5
clone size: .
V gene: TRBV7-3
D gene: .
CDR3 DNA: TGTGCCAGCAGTTTAGCAACCGGAGCGTTTCAGCCCCAGCATTTT
CDR3 protein: CASSLATGAFQPQHF

J gene: TRBJ2-7
clone size: .
V gene: TRBV19
D gene: .
CDR3 DNA: TGTGCCAGTAGTATGCGTGCAGGGCTAGCGCGCTTTCCCGACGAGCAGTACTTC
CDR3 protein: CASSMRAGLARFPDEQYF

J gene: TRBJ2-5
clone size: .
V gene: TRBV19
D gene: TRBD1
CDR3 DNA: TGTGCCAGTAGTATAGTTGGCAGGGGGCTTCAAGAGACCCAGTACTTC
CDR3 protein: CASSIVGRGLQETQYF

J gene: TRBJ1-2
clone size: .
V gene: TRBV5-6
D gene: TRBD1
CDR3 DNA: TGTGCCAGCAGCTTGGGACAGGGGTTATTATCTGAAGGCTACACCTTC
CDR3 protein: CASSLGQGLLSEGYTF

J gene: TRBJ2-3
clone size: once
V gene: TRBV2
D gene: .
CDR3 DNA: TGTGCCAGCAGTCTGAGTGAGACGCAGTATTTT
CDR3 protein: CASSLSETQYF

J gene: TRBJ2-2
clone size: .
V gene: TRBV6-4
D gene: .
CDR3 DNA: TGTGCCAGCAGTGACGAGTTCACCGGGGAGCTGTTTTTT
CDR3 protein: CASSDEFTGELFF

J gene: TRBJ1-6
clone size: .
V gene: TRBV6-5
D gene: TRBD1
CDR3 DNA: TGTGCCAGCAGGGGCGAGGACAGGGGGTATTCACCCCTCCACTTT
CDR3 protein: CASRGEDRGYSPLHF

J gene: TRBJ1-1
clone size: .
V gene: TRBV10-3
D gene: TRBD1
CDR3 DNA: TGTGCCATCAGCGGACAGGGGGGAACTGAAGCTTTCTTT
CDR3 protein: CAISGQGGTEAFF

J gene: TRBJ1-2
clone size: .
V gene: TRBV6-1
D gene: TRBD1
CDR3 DNA: TGTGCCAGCAGTGACTTGGACAGGGACCCCTATGGCTACACCTTC
CDR3 protein: CASSDLDRDPYGYTF

J gene: TRBJ2-3
clone size: .
V gene: TRBV6-5
D gene: TRBD1
CDR3 DNA: TGTGCCAGCAGTCCTGCGGACAGGGGAGGTGATACGCAGTATTTT
CDR3 protein: CASSPADRGGDTQYF

J gene: TRBJ1-1
clone size: .
V gene: TRBV11-3
D gene: .
CDR3 DNA: TGTGCCAGCAGCTTAGACCAACAGCCGAACACTGAAGCTTTCTTT
CDR3 protein: CASSLDQQPNTEAFF

J gene: TRBJ1-5
clone size: .
V gene: TRBV6-6
D gene: .
CDR3 DNA: TGTGCCAGCAGTTACTCTTCCATTAGCAATCAGCCCCAGCATTTT
CDR3 protein: CASSYSSISNQPQHF

J gene: TRBJ1-2
clone size: .
V gene: TRBV27
D gene: .
CDR3 DNA: TGTGCCAGCAGTTTATCGGGCTCGCTTAACTATGGCTACACCTTC
CDR3 protein: CASSLSGSLNYGYTF

J gene: TRBJ2-2
clone size: .
V gene: TRBV10-1
D gene: .
CDR3 DNA: TGCGCCAGCTCTTCCACAACGTCGGGGGAGCTGTTTTTT
CDR3 protein: CASSSTTSGELFF

J gene: TRBJ2-5
clone size: .
V gene: TRBV30
D gene: .
CDR3 DNA: TGTGCCTGGAGTGTACCACTAGCTCTTCAAGAGACCCAGTACTTC
CDR3 protein: CAWSVPLALQETQYF

J gene: TRBJ1-3
clone size: once
V gene: TRBV18
D gene: TRBD1
CDR3 DNA: TGTGCCAGCTCACCCGGGACAGGGGACGCTGGAAACACCATATATTTT
CDR3 protein: CASSPGTGDAGNTIYF

J gene: TRBJ2-2
clone size: .
V gene: TRBV19
D gene: TRBD1
CDR3 DNA: TGTGCCAGTTCCCCCGGGACAGCGAACACCGGGGAGCTGTTTTTT
CDR3 protein: CASSPGTANTGELFF

J gene: TRBJ2-7
clone size: .
V gene: TRBV9
D gene: .
CDR3 DNA: TGTGCCAGCAGCGTAGCTGGGTCGGGAGCAGCCTACGAGCAGTACTTC
CDR3 protein: CASSVAGSGAAYEQYF

J gene: TRBJ2-5
clone size: .
V gene: TRBV5-4
D gene: .
CDR3 DNA: TGTGCCAGCAGCCCGGAGTCCTCGGCGGAGACCCAGTACTTC
CDR3 protein: CASSPESSAETQYF

J gene: TRBJ1-3
clone size: .
V gene: TRBV7-9
D gene: TRBD1
CDR3 DNA: TGTGCCAGCAGCGCAGGGGGCTCTGGAAACACCATATATTTT
CDR3 protein: CASSAGGSGNTIYF

J gene: TRBJ2-1
clone size: .
V gene: TRBV5-1
D gene: TRBD2
CDR3 DNA: TGCGCCAGCAGCTTGTGGACTAGCCCAAGCTCCTACAATGAGCAGTTCTTC
CDR3 protein: CASSLWTSPSSYNEQFF

J gene: TRBJ2-7
clone size: .
V gene: TRBV5-4
D gene: .
CDR3 DNA: TGTGCCAGCAGCCCGGACGGGACTGCCACCTACGAGCAGTACTTC
CDR3 protein: CASSPDGTATYEQYF

J gene: TRBJ1-3
clone size: once
V gene: TRBV19
D gene: .
CDR3 DNA: TGTGCCAGTAGCCCACAGGTTACCTCTGGAAACACCATATATTTT
CDR3 protein: CASSPQVTSGNTIYF

J gene: TRBJ1-2
clone size: .
V gene: TRBV28
D gene: .
CDR3 DNA: TGTGCCAGCAGTTGGACGAGGCAGGGTTTCCACACCTTC
CDR3 protein: CASSWTRQGFHTF

J gene: TRBJ1-2
clone size: .
V gene: TRBV6-6
D gene: TRBD1
CDR3 DNA: TGTGCCAGCAGTTACTTGGGACAGGGACCTGGCTACACCTTC
CDR3 protein: CASSYLGQGPGYTF

J gene: TRBJ2-3
clone size: .
V gene: TRBV13
D gene: TRBD2
CDR3 DNA: TGTGCCAGCAGCCTCACGACTAGCGGGAGCTGGACAGATACGCAGTATTTT
CDR3 protein: CASSLTTSGSWTDTQYF

J gene: TRBJ2-4
clone size: .
V gene: TRBV29-1
D gene: .
CDR3 DNA: TGCAGCGTCTCGTCAGGGGCTAAAAACATTCAGTACTTC
CDR3 protein: CSVSSGAKNIQYF

J gene: TRBJ2-5
clone size: .
V gene: TRBV14
D gene: .
CDR3 DNA: TGTGCCAGCAGCCACCTGGAGACCCAGTACTTC
CDR3 protein: CASSHLETQYF

J gene: TRBJ2-7
clone size: .
V gene: TRBV27
D gene: TRBD1
CDR3 DNA: TGTGCCAGCAGTTTATTTTCAGGGGGATGGGCCGGCGAGCAGTACTTC
CDR3 protein: CASSLFSGGWAGEQYF

J gene: TRBJ2-5
clone size: .
V gene: TRBV18
D gene: .
CDR3 DNA: TGTGCCAGCTCACCGAGGACAGACCAAGAGACCCAGTACTTC
CDR3 protein: CASSPRTDQETQYF

J gene: TRBJ2-1
clone size: .
V gene: TRBV28
D gene: TRBD1
CDR3 DNA: TGTGCCAGCAGTCACAGGGGAAGCTCCTACAATGAGCAGTTCTTC
CDR3 protein: CASSHRGSSYNEQFF

J gene: TRBJ2-5
clone size: .
V gene: TRBV11-3
D gene: TRBD1
CDR3 DNA: TGTGCCAGCAGCTCAAATGAAGGACAGGTCGATCAAGAGACCCAGTACTTC
CDR3 protein: CASSSNEGQVDQETQYF

J gene: TRBJ2-7
clone size: .
V gene: TRBV7-6
D gene: .
CDR3 DNA: TGTGCCAGCAGCTTAGGAACCGGCTACGAGCAGTACTTC
CDR3 protein: CASSLGTGYEQYF

J gene: TRBJ1-4
clone size: .
V gene: TRBV6-1
D gene: .
CDR3 DNA: TGTGCCAGCAGTGACAGGGTGGCAACTAATGAAAAACTGTTTTTT
CDR3 protein: CASSDRVATNEKLFF

J gene: TRBJ2-7
clone size: .
V gene: TRBV11-2
D gene: TRBD1
CDR3 DNA: TGTGCCAGCAGCTTGGAGGGGACAGGGGGGCTGGCTTTTCGGCAGTACTTC
CDR3 protein: CASSLEGTGGLAFRQYF

J gene: TRBJ1-1
clone size: .
V gene: TRBV5-1
D gene: TRBD1
CDR3 DNA: TGCGCCAGCAGCTTAGGGGGCGGGAACACTGAAGCTTTCTTT
CDR3 protein: CASSLGGGNTEAFF

J gene: TRBJ2-2
clone size: .
V gene: TRBV2
D gene: TRBD1
CDR3 DNA: TGTGCCAGCAGGAACCTCGGGACAGGCACCGGGGAGCTGTTTTTT
CDR3 protein: CASRNLGTGTGELFF

J gene: TRBJ1-2
clone size: .
V gene: TRBV30
D gene: TRBD1
CDR3 DNA: TGTGCCTGGCGCAGGACAGGGGCTAACTATGGCTACACCTTC
CDR3 protein: CAWRRTGANYGYTF

J gene: TRBJ2-7
clone size: .
V gene: TRBV28
D gene: .
CDR3 DNA: TGTGCCAGCAAGCGAGAGAAGAATACCTACGAGCAGTACTTC
CDR3 protein: CASKREKNTYEQYF

J gene: TRBJ2-2
clone size: once
V gene: TRBV29-1
D gene: TRBD2
CDR3 DNA: TGCAGCGGTCGAACTAGCGGGGGCGCCGGCGGGGAGCTGTTTTTT
CDR3 protein: CSGRTSGGAGGELFF

J gene: TRBJ2-1
clone size: .
V gene: TRBV7-9
D gene: TRBD2
CDR3 DNA: TGTGCCAGCAGCCCGAAGGGACTAGCGGACCATGAGCAGTTCTTC
CDR3 protein: CASSPKGLADHEQFF

J gene: TRBJ1-1
clone size: .
V gene: TRBV11-2
D gene: .
CDR3 DNA: TGTGCCAGCAGCTTAGCGGGTAACACTGAAGCTTTCTTT
CDR3 protein: CASSLAGNTEAFF

J gene: TRBJ1-2
clone size: .
V gene: TRBV28
D gene: .
CDR3 DNA: TGTGCCAGCATCTCGGGACTAGGGGCCAACTATGGCTACACCTTC
CDR3 protein: CASISGLGANYGYTF

J gene: TRBJ1-4
clone size: .
V gene: TRBV19
D gene: .
CDR3 DNA: TGTGCCAGTAGTTACACGGGACTGCTGAATGAAAAACTGTTTTTT
CDR3 protein: CASSYTGLLNEKLFF

J gene: TRBJ1-2
clone size: .
V gene: TRBV30
D gene: .
CDR3 DNA: TGTGCCTGGAGTGTACTCGGGGTCGGAACTAACTATGGCTACACCTTC
CDR3 protein: CAWSVLGVGTNYGYTF

J gene: TRBJ2-7
clone size: .
V gene: TRBV5-4
D gene: TRBD2
CDR3 DNA: TGTGCCAGCCGGGGCGGGAGCTCCTACGAGCAGTACTTC
CDR3 protein: CASRGGSSYEQYF